This TCR beta chain was found in a study of T cell changes during pregnancy in multiple sclerosis. The table came from immunoSEQ multiplex PCR; TCRdb's copy has only in-frame clones and leaves some out. This sample has about 61,000 clones, with over 90% found just once. Sequencing was performed on CD8+ T cells from peripheral blood mononuclear cells, taken in the third trimester of pregnancy. This TCR was sampled from a female donor with multiple sclerosis, enrolled in a pregnancy study.

This CDR3 reads CASSGDGGYGYTF. The CDR3 bases are TGTGCCAGCAGTGGAGACGGGGGATATGGCTACACCTTC. The chain couples TRBV28 to TRBJ1-2; a possible D gene is TRBD1 (5 bases). Trimming removed 5 bases at V and 5 bases at J, with 12 bases between. CDR3 length equals 13 residues. Per the germline V gene, CDR1 is MDHEN and CDR2 is SYDVKM.